These 2 T cell receptor beta chains came from one sample sequenced in a study of blood T cell repertoires in COVID-19. Here immunoSEQ multiplex PCR was the method, and the copy in TCRdb shows in-frame clones only, minus some. The sample records roughly 110,000 clones, over 80% being singletons. Material for sequencing was peripheral blood. Receptors originate from a woman in her sixties or seventies with acute or convalescent COVID-19.

The genes are TRBV27 and TRBJ2-1, with 8 bases lining up with TRBD1. Germline CDR1 and CDR2: MNHEY and SMNVEV (reference sequence). The V gene end was trimmed by 10 bases and the J gene end by 9 bases; junction bases not matched to a gene: 14. The CDR3 extends over 14 amino acids. In DNA, the CDR3 is TGTGCCACCCATCGGCAGGGGGCGCGAGGTGAGCAGTTCTTC. It encodes CATHRQGARGEQFF.

The J gene is TRBJ2-7, the V gene TRBV5-4; D gene unclear. The CDR3 has 13 residues. Trimming removed 3 bases from V and 4 bases from J, with 11 bases in between. Germline CDR1 reads SGHNT; CDR2 reads YYREEE (reference sequence). CDR3 residues: CASSSNTIYEQYF. The CDR3, as DNA: TGTGCCAGCAGCTCAAACACGATTTACGAGCAGTACTTC.